The 31 T cell receptor beta chains below all came from one sample that was sequenced in a study of CD8 T cells in Susac syndrome. RNA, at roughly 0.45 to 1 ug, was reverse transcribed with random hexamers. TCRdb processed the immunoSEQ multiplex PCR reads anew with MiXCR; each CDR3 protein has one entry. The repertoire holds under 200,000 distinct CDR3 sequences, with over 90% as singletons. The sample was CD8+ T cells from PBMCs. The receptors stem from a human donor with Susac syndrome.

CDR3 in amino acids: CASLDTGGNTIYF. The CDR3 DNA follows: TGTGCCAGCCTCGACACCGGGGGAAACACCATATATTTT. The V gene is TRBV18, the J gene TRBJ1-3; no firm D call. With 8 bases removed from V and 4 bases from J, the gap between germline ends came to 12 bases. The CDR3 consists of 13 residues. The germline V gene encodes CDR1 KGHSH and CDR2 LQKENI.

This clonotype was seen a single time. The rearrangement uses TRBV5-1 and TRBJ2-4; 14 bases are shared with TRBD2. V dropped 2 bases and J dropped 5; count of bases not matched to a gene: 3. The CDR3 has 16 amino acids. CDR1 SGHRS and CDR2 YFSETQ come from the germline V gene. In DNA, the CDR3 is TGCGCCAGCAGCTTCCTGGGACTAGCGGGGGAAAACATTCAGTACTTC. Residues: CASSFLGLAGENIQYF.

The rearrangement joins TRBV19 to TRBJ2-7; 7 bases align to TRBD1. Germline assignment: CDR1 LNHDA and CDR2 SQIVND (reference sequence). This CDR3 contains 14 residues. V was clipped by 9 bases and J by 3 bases; unmatched bases: 11. The CDR3 loop is CARRGTALIYEQYF. CDR3 bases: TGTGCCAGGCGAGGGACAGCCCTAATCTACGAGCAGTACTTC.

This chain joins TRBV12-3 or TRBV12-4 and TRBJ2-3; D is uncertain. The germline V and J ends were trimmed by 4 bases and 1 base, with 6 bases remaining between them. CDR3 size: 13 residues. The DNA for the CDR3 is TGTGCCAGCAGTTGGTCCGGCACAGATACGCAGTATTTT. Translation: CASSWSGTDTQYF.

This CDR3 is CSTKLGPQETQYF. Written as DNA, the CDR3 is TGCAGTACCAAACTAGGCCCTCAAGAGACCCAGTACTTC. The V and J genes are TRBV20-1 and TRBJ2-5; a possible D gene is TRBD2 (5 bases). The length of the CDR3 is 13 residues. The germline V gene encodes CDR1 DFQATT and CDR2 SNEGSKA (reference sequence). V was shortened by 8 bases and J by 2 bases, with 15 bases between the two germline ends.

The chain recombines TRBV9 with TRBJ2-1; 16 nucleotides match TRBD2. V lost 3 bases to trimming and J lost 10 bases; unmatched junction nucleotides: 4. The CDR3 length is 15 residues. Per the germline V gene, CDR1 is SGDLS and CDR2 is YYNGEE. The CDR3 reads CASSEGTSGGDEQFF. CDR3 coding DNA: TGTGCCAGCAGCGAGGGGACTAGCGGGGGGGACGAGCAGTTCTTC.

This sequence joins TRBV12-3 or TRBV12-4 and TRBJ1-6; D is uncertain. CDR3 length: 15 residues. V lost 3 bases to trimming and J lost 0 bases, with 6 bases between them. The CDR3, as DNA: TGTGCCAGCAGTTTGAGTAGCTCCTATAATTCACCCCTCCACTTT. This encodes CASSLSSSYNSPLHF.

The rearrangement uses TRBV20-1 and TRBJ1-1; maybe TRBD1 (5 bases). This CDR3 contains 13 residues. The V gene's germline CDR1 is DFQATT and CDR2 SNEGSKA (reference sequence). V was trimmed by 6 bases and J by 0 bases, leaving 11 bases between them. The CDR3 loop reads CSAGTGLNTEAFF. Written as DNA, the CDR3 is TGCAGTGCAGGTACAGGCTTGAACACTGAAGCTTTCTTT.

This chain joins TRBV29-1 and TRBJ1-2; no reliable D call. V lost 3 bases, J lost 12 bases, and 17 bases lay in between. The germline CDR1 and CDR2 sequences are SQVTM and ANQGSEA. The CDR3 consists of 12 residues. Here the CDR3 reads CSVDPLSAGDTF. CDR3 nucleotides: TGCAGCGTTGACCCCTTGTCCGCCGGCGACACCTTC.

This sequence joins TRBV5-6 and TRBJ2-1; 8 nucleotides match TRBD2. The V gene end was trimmed by 0 bases and the J gene end by 4 bases; junction bases not matched to a gene: 6. The CDR3 totals 16 residues. Germline assignment: CDR1 SGHDT and CDR2 YYEEEE. The CDR3 is CASSLAIAGIYNEQFF. The CDR3 DNA is TGTGCCAGCAGCTTGGCCATAGCGGGGATTTACAATGAGCAGTTCTTC.

This CDR3 reads CASSYRLADTYNEQFF. In nucleotides, the CDR3 is TGTGCCAGCTCATACCGACTAGCGGATACCTACAATGAGCAGTTCTTC. This chain uses TRBV18 with TRBJ2-1; 9 bases line up with TRBD2. The V gene's germline CDR1 is KGHSH and CDR2 LQKENI. The V gene end was trimmed by 5 bases and the J gene end by 2 bases; junction bases not matched to a gene: 7. This CDR3 is 16 amino acids long.

This chain uses TRBV9 with TRBJ2-7; 8 bases are shared with TRBD2. With 0 bases clipped from V and 6 bases from J, the junction kept 2 bases outside the gene matches. The CDR3 spans 13 residues. CDR1 and CDR2 from the germline V gene are SGDLS and YYNGEE. CDR3 sequence reads: CASSVDLAGEQYF. In DNA form, the CDR3 reads TGTGCCAGCAGCGTAGATCTAGCGGGCGAGCAGTACTTC.

The J gene is TRBJ2-1, the V gene TRBV5-1; D not resolved. The CDR3 is 15 residues long. Germline V CDR1 and CDR2: SGHRS, YFSETQ. V lost 0 bases, J lost 5 bases, and 12 bases lay in between. CDR3 sequence reads: CASSLVSMADNEQFF. DNA of the CDR3: TGCGCCAGCAGCTTGGTTAGTATGGCTGACAATGAGCAGTTCTTC.

The chain carries TRBV7-2 and TRBJ2-7; D may be TRBD1 (7 bases). The CDR3 length is 14 residues. V was clipped by 3 bases and J by 5 bases, with 14 bases between them. The V gene's germline CDR1 is SGHTA and CDR2 FQGNSA. As DNA, the CDR3 is TGTGCCAGCAGCTTGTTCCAGGGGGGAAACGAGCAGTACTTC. Its protein is CASSLFQGGNEQYF.

The chain employs TRBV4-2 and TRBJ1-4, with 9 bases aligning to TRBD1. This CDR3 is built from 15 residues. With 2 bases clipped from V and 4 bases from J, the junction kept 2 bases outside the gene matches. The germline CDR1 and CDR2 sequences are LGHNA and YNFKEQ. CDR3 DNA: TGTGCCAGCAGCCAACCGGACAGGGGTAATGAAAAACTGTTTTTT. Translating it yields CASSQPDRGNEKLFF.

The chain couples TRBV28 to TRBJ2-7; 11 nucleotides match TRBD2. V shed 3 bases, J shed 5 bases, and the junction held 15 bases outside the gene matches. Germline-derived CDR1 and CDR2 are MDHEN and SYDVKM. The CDR3 is made up of 18 amino acids. The CDR3 DNA is TGTGCCAGCAGTTTCCTCAATAGCGGGAGGGGTAACCCACACGAGCAGTACTTC. Protein: CASSFLNSGRGNPHEQYF.

The table lists this clonotype with a count of one. Here the CDR3 reads CASSARVRTSGNTIYF. Here the CDR3 DNA reads TGTGCCAGCAGCGCTCGGGTCCGGACCTCTGGAAACACCATATATTTT. V is TRBV12-3 or TRBV12-4 and J is TRBJ1-3; D call uncertain. The V end lost 6 bases, the J end lost 0 bases, and 15 bases lay between the germline ends. The CDR3 is 16 residues long.

The CDR3 here is CATSRDSGTSRSYGYTF. As DNA, the CDR3 is TGTGCCACCAGCAGAGACTCCGGGACGAGCAGGAGCTATGGCTACACCTTC. This rearrangement joins TRBV15 to TRBJ1-2; tentatively, D is TRBD1 (5 bases). Looked up from germline, CDR1 is LNHNV and CDR2 is YYDKDF (reference sequence). The CDR3 is 17 residues long. The ends were cut back, 0 bases at V and 4 bases at J, with 18 bases in the middle.

The rearrangement joins TRBV20-1 to TRBJ2-3; 8 bases agree with TRBD2. The CDR3 has 16 residues. Germline V CDR1 and CDR2: DFQATT, SNEGSKA (reference sequence). The J segment lost 4 bases and the V segment lost 2 bases, leaving 11 bases of the junction unmatched. The CDR3 DNA follows: TGCAGTGCTAGATTACCGGGACTAGTGTTCGCAGATACGCAGTATTTT. It specifies CSARLPGLVFADTQYF.

The gene calls are TRBV9 and TRBJ2-7; D is perhaps TRBD1 (6 bases). The CDR3 loop spans 14 amino acids. Trimming shortened V by 4 bases and J by 3 bases, and 14 bases separated the two germline ends. Germline V lookup: CDR1 SGDLS, CDR2 YYNGEE. The CDR3 reads CASSPKGDGYEQYF. CDR3 bases: TGTGCCAGCAGCCCAAAGGGGGACGGCTACGAGCAGTACTTC.

The chain joins TRBV25-1 to TRBJ1-2, with D perhaps matching TRBD1 (6 bases). Trimming stripped 0 bases from V and 6 bases from J, with 14 bases between. CDR1 MGHDK and CDR2 SYGVNS come from the germline V gene. The CDR3 loop spans 15 amino acids. CDR3 amino acids: CASSEYTDGGNGYTF. DNA for the CDR3: TGTGCCAGCAGTGAATACACGGATGGGGGCAATGGCTACACCTTC.

This clonotype has more than one count but fewer than ten. The chain is built from TRBV11-2 and TRBJ2-3; D is unresolved. Germline loops: CDR1 SGHAT, CDR2 FQNNGV. V dropped 1 base and J dropped 3 bases, with 5 bases sitting between them. The CDR3 is made up of 13 amino acids. CDR3 coding DNA: TGTGCCAGCAGCTTAGTCTTGACAGATACGCAGTATTTT. Protein: CASSLVLTDTQYF.

This chain joins TRBV30 and TRBJ1-2; 7 positions match TRBD1. V shed 2 bases, J shed 0 bases, and the junction held 3 bases outside the gene matches. CDR3 length equals 14 residues. Germline-derived CDR1 and CDR2 are GTSNPN and SVGIG (reference sequence). The CDR3 reads CAWSLTGPNYGYTF. DNA for the CDR3: TGTGCCTGGAGTCTGACAGGGCCTAACTATGGCTACACCTTC.

The J gene is TRBJ2-3, the V gene TRBV7-6, with TRBD2 matching over 9 bases. This CDR3 region has 15 residues. Germline CDR1 is SGHVS and CDR2 is FNYEAQ. The trim removed 5 bases at V and 3 bases at J, leaving 6 bases unmatched. The CDR3 is CASSPHLAGTDTQYF. CDR3 DNA sequence: TGTGCCAGCAGCCCGCATCTAGCGGGAACAGATACGCAGTATTTT.

The chain carries TRBV6-5 and TRBJ2-4; TRBD2 matches 7 bases. CDR3 length: 15 amino acids. Per germline, CDR1 MNHEY and CDR2 SVGAGI. Trimming took 0 bases from V and 7 from J; bases not matched to a gene: 6. Here the CDR3 DNA reads TGTGCCAGCAGTTACTCTGGGGGGGGAAAGAACATTCAGTACTTC. This translates into CASSYSGGGKNIQYF.

The V gene is TRBV20-1, the J gene TRBJ2-1; 9 bases are shared with TRBD1. J was trimmed by 6 bases and V by 6 bases; bases with no gene match: 9. Germline V gene data show CDR1 as DFQATT and CDR2 as SNEGSKA (reference sequence). The CDR3 is 14 residues long. The CDR3 loop reads CSALPDRGINEQFF. CDR3 coding DNA: TGCAGTGCCCTCCCGGACAGGGGAATCAATGAGCAGTTCTTC.

The chain couples TRBV11-2 to TRBJ2-6, with 9 nucleotides matching TRBD1. The trim removed 2 bases at V and 4 bases at J, leaving 12 bases unmatched. In germline, CDR1 is SGHAT, CDR2 FQNNGV. This CDR3 comprises 19 residues. The CDR3 DNA is TGTGCCAGCAGCTTAATTCCGGGACAGGGTTCGTTAGGGGCCAACGTCCTGACTTTC. This codes for CASSLIPGQGSLGANVLTF.

Written as DNA, the CDR3 is TGCGCCAGCAGCCCCGAAAGTGGTCTGTTCTTC. Translating gives CASSPESGLFF. This sequence joins TRBV5-1 and TRBJ2-1; D is ambiguous. The CDR3 is 11 residues long. Trimming left V 4 bases short and J 15 bases short, with 14 bases between. Germline CDR1 is SGHRS and CDR2 is YFSETQ.

The rearrangement joins TRBV7-8 to TRBJ2-7; 9 positions agree with TRBD2. There are 13 residues in the CDR3. Trimming took 4 bases from V and 5 from J; bases not matched to a gene: 3. Germline values: CDR1 SGHVS, CDR2 FQNEAQ. The CDR3 here is CASSSLAGDEQYF. The CDR3 DNA is TGTGCCAGCAGCTCATTAGCGGGAGACGAGCAGTACTTC.

V usage is TRBV28 and J usage is TRBJ2-7; D is possibly TRBD1 (5 bases). Trimming took 5 bases from V and 0 from J, leaving 26 bases between them. Germline CDR1 and CDR2: MDHEN and SYDVKM. This CDR3 contains 19 residues. CDR3 region: CASSTADRELPKHSYEQYF. The CDR3 nucleotides read TGTGCCAGCAGTACCGCTGACAGAGAACTGCCCAAACACTCCTACGAGCAGTACTTC. The full variable domain, rest sourced from reference TRBV28 and TRBJ2-7, is DVKVTQSSRYLVKRTGEKVFLECVQDMDHENMFWYRQDPGLGLRLIYFSYDVKMKEKGDIPEGYSVSREKKERFSLILESASTNQTSMYLCASSTADRELPKHSYEQYFGPGTRLTVT.

This rearrangement joins TRBV11-2 to TRBJ1-4; D unclear. The V gene lost 1 base and the J gene lost 7 bases, with 16 bases spanning the gap. Germline CDR1 and CDR2: SGHAT and FQNNGV. The CDR3 extends over 16 amino acids. Here the CDR3 DNA reads TGTGCCAGCAGCTTAGTCCGTGCGGATGATAGTGAAAAACTGTTTTTT. It codes for CASSLVRADDSEKLFF.